Presented here are 32 T cell receptor beta chains from one specimen sequenced in a study of T cells after yellow fever vaccination. TCRdb analysed the 5' RACE reads with MiXCR anew, one entry per CDR3 protein. The sample comprises hundreds of thousands of distinct CDR3 sequences, around 12% of which are singletons, and under 15% rests with the top ten. The source was PBMCs, collected on the day of the yellow fever booster vaccination. Receptor source: a man aged 25 to 40 who received the YFV17D yellow fever vaccine.

This sequence joins TRBV12-3 or TRBV12-4 and TRBJ2-7, with D unresolved. V lost 1 base to trimming and J lost 5 bases, with 12 bases between them. The CDR3 is made up of 14 amino acids. In DNA, the CDR3 is TGTGCCAGCAGTTTAGGCCCAAGTATCCACGAGCAGTACTTC. It translates to CASSLGPSIHEQYF.

This clonotype came up a few times. The J gene is TRBJ1-1, the V gene TRBV3-1; 10 bases match TRBD1. Germline CDR1 LGHDT, CDR2 YNNKEL (reference sequence). The CDR3 has 16 residues. V shed 1 base, J shed 6 bases, and the junction held 8 bases outside the gene matches. The CDR3 DNA follows: TGTGCCAGCAGCCAAGGCCCCGGACAGGGGGTCTCTGAAGCTTTCTTT. Translation gives CASSQGPGQGVSEAFF.

This sequence joins TRBV4-3 and TRBJ2-3; D could derive from TRBD1 or TRBD2 (5 bases each). The V end was cut by 3 bases, the J end by 2 bases, with 18 bases between. Germline V gene sequence: CDR1 LGHNA, CDR2 YSLEER. CDR3 length equals 17 residues. CDR3 residues: CASSQEAGAGYTDTQYF. DNA for the CDR3: TGCGCCAGCAGCCAGGAGGCAGGAGCAGGGTACACAGATACGCAGTATTTT.

The chain is built from TRBV7-9 and TRBJ2-3; TRBD2 matches 7 bases. CDR3 length equals 14 residues. Germline assignment: CDR1 SEHNR and CDR2 FQNEAQ (reference sequence). With 9 bases clipped from V and 2 bases from J, the junction kept 8 bases outside the gene matches. The CDR3 DNA reads TGTGCCAGTCTTGCGGGACTAACCACAGATACGCAGTATTTT. Its protein is CASLAGLTTDTQYF.

J is TRBJ2-7 and V is TRBV4-3; no reliable D call. The CDR3 has 14 residues. Trimming removed 1 base from V and 3 bases from J, with 10 bases in between. The V gene's germline CDR1 is LGHNA and CDR2 YSLEER. In DNA form, the CDR3 reads TGCGCCAGCAGCCAAGTTGTGGAGATCTACGAGCAGTACTTC. It encodes CASSQVVEIYEQYF.

This chain joins TRBV2 and TRBJ2-3, with TRBD2 matching over 7 bases. The CDR3 contains 14 residues. V dropped 2 bases and J dropped 5; count of bases not matched to a gene: 4. The germline CDR1 and CDR2 sequences are SNHLY and FYNNEI. The CDR3 loop reads CASSETGRQDTQYF. The CDR3, as DNA: TGTGCCAGCAGTGAAACCGGGAGGCAAGATACGCAGTATTTT.

The chain links TRBV20-1 to TRBJ2-4; no reliable D call. The length of the CDR3 is 16 residues. Germline assignment: CDR1 DFQATT and CDR2 SNEGSKA (reference sequence). V was shortened by 3 bases and J by 1 base, with 16 bases between the two germline ends. The CDR3 region is CSASPTPLGAKNIQYF. The CDR3 nucleotides are TGCAGTGCTAGTCCCACTCCCCTTGGGGCCAAAAACATTCAGTACTTC.

This clonotype has at least ten counts. The CDR3 loop is CASSPGTSGSTISDTQYF. DNA of the CDR3: TGTGCCAGCAGCCCCGGGACTAGCGGGAGCACAATTTCGGATACGCAGTATTTT. J is TRBJ2-3 and V is TRBV7-3; 14 nucleotides align to TRBD2. Germline V gene lookup returns CDR1 SGHTA and CDR2 FQGTGA. V gave up 5 bases and J gave up 6 bases; unmatched junction bases: 13. The CDR3 contains 18 residues. The full variable domain, with the rest looked up from reference TRBV7-3 and TRBJ2-3, is GAGVSQTPSNKVTEKGKYVELRCDPISGHTALYWYRQSLGQGPEFLIYFQGTGAADDSGLPNDRFFAVRPEGSVSTLKIQRTERGDSAVYLCASSPGTSGSTISDTQYFGPGTRLTVL.

This clonotype was observed many times. This rearrangement joins TRBV6-5 to TRBJ2-5, with no clear D. The V and J ends lost 1 base and 3 bases respectively, with 12 bases between them. The CDR3 covers 15 residues. Germline V gene data show CDR1 as MNHEY and CDR2 as SVGAGI. As DNA, the CDR3 is TGTGCCAGCAGTTACTTGAAGCACTCTAAAGAGACCCAGTACTTC. It translates to CASSYLKHSKETQYF.

This clonotype was seen only a few times. J is TRBJ2-2 and V is TRBV11-2; weak D call: TRBD2 (6 bases). This CDR3 is 14 amino acids long. Germline V lookup: CDR1 SGHAT, CDR2 FQNNGV. Deletions cut 6 bases from V and 4 bases from J, with 12 bases between. CDR3 sequence: CASSYRGSTGELFF. CDR3 coding DNA: TGTGCCAGCAGTTATCGGGGGTCCACCGGGGAGCTGTTTTTT.

This clonotype was observed a few times. This chain links TRBV6-2 or TRBV6-3 with TRBJ2-7, with D possibly matching TRBD1 (6 bases). Germline V gene data show CDR1 as MNHEY and CDR2 as SVGEGT. V lost 2 bases to trimming and J lost 12 bases, with 11 bases between them. The CDR3 covers 11 residues. CDR3 DNA sequence: TGTGCCAGCAGTTACGGCCAGGGGTCGTACTTC. Encoded protein: CASSYGQGSYF.

This clonotype was found a few times. The rearrangement joins TRBV24-1 to TRBJ2-1; 13 bases map to TRBD2. Losses at the gene ends were 3 bases for V and 9 bases for J; bases not matched to a gene: 7. The CDR3 totals 16 residues. CDR1 and CDR2 from the germline V gene are KGHDR and SFDVKD. The CDR3 here is CATSDTTSGRAGEQFF. In DNA form, the CDR3 reads TGTGCCACCAGTGATACAACTAGCGGGAGGGCCGGTGAGCAGTTCTTC.

There are a few counts of this clonotype. A read error may account for a junction end that differs from germline. The V call is TRBV7-2, the J call TRBJ2-2, with D possibly TRBD2 on 5 matching bases. The CDR3 has 16 residues. The germline V gene has CDR1 SGHTA and CDR2 FQGNSA. The CDR3 DNA reads as TGTGCAAGCAGCTTATTGACGATCGGAGGTACCGGGGAGCTGTTTTTT. Translation: CASSLLTIGGTGELFF.

The table lists this clonotype with many counts. This chain joins TRBV5-4 and TRBJ2-1; 10 nucleotides agree with TRBD2. Trimming took 0 bases from V and 9 from J; bases not matched to a gene: 6. Germline assignment: CDR1 SGHNT and CDR2 YYREEE (reference sequence). This CDR3 contains 15 residues. The CDR3 spells CASSLAGLAGVEQFF. In nucleotides, the CDR3 is TGTGCCAGCAGCTTGGCAGGCCTAGCGGGAGTTGAGCAGTTCTTC.

As for this clonotype: One end of the junction varies from germline; a read error may be responsible. V is TRBV5-4 and J is TRBJ2-1; 14 bases line up with TRBD2. The CDR3 is 18 residues long. Germline V lookup: CDR1 SGHNT, CDR2 YYREEE (reference sequence). The CDR3 DNA reads as TGTGCCAGGAGCTTGCGGACTAGCGGGAGGAGCTCCTACAATGAGCAGTTCTTC. This translates into CARSLRTSGRSSYNEQFF.

This clonotype showed up just a few times. The chain carries TRBV12-3 or TRBV12-4 and TRBJ2-7; D may be TRBD2 (5 bases). V was pared by 2 bases and J by 2 bases, with 13 bases between. The length of the CDR3 is 15 residues. CDR3: CASSLSGLPPYEQYF. CDR3 bases: TGTGCCAGCAGTTTAAGCGGCCTACCCCCCTACGAGCAGTACTTC.

This clonotype was detected only a few times. The chain uses TRBV5-1 and TRBJ2-7, with TRBD2 matching over 9 bases. Trimming at V came to 0 bases and at J to 8 bases, leaving 9 bases not matched to a gene. The CDR3 sequence is 15 residues long. The germline CDR1 and CDR2 sequences are SGHRS and YFSETQ. The CDR3 here is CASSLEPSGDRQQYF. The DNA of the CDR3 is TGCGCCAGCAGCTTGGAACCTAGCGGGGATAGGCAGCAGTACTTC.

This clonotype showed up just a few times. V usage is TRBV29-1 and J usage is TRBJ2-1; D gene uncertain. V dropped 7 bases and J dropped 9 bases, with 16 bases sitting between them. In germline, CDR1 is SQVTM, CDR2 ANQGSEA. CDR3 length equals 12 residues. The CDR3 region is CSATQVAVEQFF. The CDR3 nucleotides are TGCAGCGCCACCCAGGTAGCCGTTGAGCAGTTCTTC.

The chain is built from TRBV4-3 and TRBJ1-2; D not resolved. The germline V gene encodes CDR1 LGHNA and CDR2 YSLEER. This CDR3 has 16 amino acids. Trimming removed 0 bases from V and 2 bases from J, with 13 bases in between. For the CDR3, the DNA is TGCGCCAGCAGCCAAGATAAGACAACAGACAACTATGGCTACACCTTC. Translated, it gives CASSQDKTTDNYGYTF.

The rearrangement joins TRBV5-1 to TRBJ2-1; the match to TRBD2 covers 10 bases. Germline assignment: CDR1 SGHRS and CDR2 YFSETQ. This CDR3 has 16 amino acids. With V trimmed by 2 bases and J by 4 bases, 6 bases remained unmatched. Here the CDR3 reads CASSFTIAGGYNEQFF. CDR3 DNA sequence: TGCGCCAGCAGCTTCACAATAGCGGGAGGTTACAATGAGCAGTTCTTC.

Only a few counts were recorded for this clonotype. The chain links TRBV11-3 to TRBJ2-1; D is unclear. From germline, CDR1 is SGHNT and CDR2 YENEEA. The ends were cut back, 5 bases at V and 3 bases at J, with 14 bases in the middle. This CDR3 is 15 amino acids long. The CDR3, as DNA: TGTGCCAGCAGCCCCTCAGGAACGGTCTACAATGAGCAGTTCTTC. This sequence encodes CASSPSGTVYNEQFF.

This chain links TRBV5-1 with TRBJ2-2; D may correspond to TRBD1 or TRBD2 (5 bases each). V shed 0 bases and J shed 2 bases, with 11 bases lying between them. This CDR3 spans 16 amino acids. Germline CDR1 SGHRS, CDR2 YFSETQ. CDR3 in amino acids: CASSLAGQGNTGELFF. As DNA, the CDR3 is TGCGCCAGCAGCTTGGCGGGGCAGGGAAACACCGGGGAGCTGTTTTTT. The complete variable domain, with remaining parts taken from reference TRBV5-1 and TRBJ2-2, reads KAGVTQTPRYLIKTRGQQVTLSCSPISGHRSVSWYQQTPGQGLQFLFEYFSETQRNKGNFPGRFSGRQFSNSRSEMNVSTLELGDSALYLCASSLAGQGNTGELFFGEGSRLTVL.

This sequence joins TRBV5-1 and TRBJ2-1; no firm D call. Germline lookup yields CDR1 SGHRS and CDR2 YFSETQ. The V and J ends lost 0 bases and 3 bases respectively, with 10 bases between them. The CDR3 is 15 amino acids. The CDR3 loop is CASSLARALYNEQFF. The CDR3 DNA follows: TGCGCCAGCAGCTTGGCTCGCGCTCTCTACAATGAGCAGTTCTTC.

V gene TRBV5-1 combines with J gene TRBJ1-1; maybe TRBD1 (5 bases). Germline loops: CDR1 SGHRS, CDR2 YFSETQ. V gave up 3 bases and J gave up 8 bases, with 17 bases separating them. The CDR3 is 14 amino acids. The CDR3 loop reads CASSWGAGTQEAFF. DNA of the CDR3: TGCGCCAGCAGCTGGGGAGCAGGGACGCAGGAAGCTTTCTTT. Complete variable domain (other parts from reference TRBV5-1 and TRBJ1-1): KAGVTQTPRYLIKTRGQQVTLSCSPISGHRSVSWYQQTPGQGLQFLFEYFSETQRNKGNFPGRFSGRQFSNSRSEMNVSTLELGDSALYLCASSWGAGTQEAFFGQGTRLTVV.

V usage is TRBV7-3 and J usage is TRBJ2-2; tentative D call: TRBD2 (6 bases). Germline CDR1 SGHTA, CDR2 FQGTGA. V was clipped by 6 bases and J by 6 bases, with 14 bases between them. The CDR3 consists of 14 residues. This chain's CDR3 is CASRGGGKSGELFF. The DNA of the CDR3 is TGTGCCAGCAGGGGCGGAGGGAAATCCGGGGAGCTGTTTTTT.

In its sample, this clonotype was seen a few times. The chain is built from TRBV4-3 and TRBJ2-3; maybe TRBD1 (5 bases). V shed 0 bases and J shed 0 bases, with 7 bases lying between them. The CDR3 runs to 15 residues. The germline V gene has CDR1 LGHNA and CDR2 YSLEER. In DNA, the CDR3 is TGCGCCAGCAGCCAAGATGCAGGGAGCACAGATACGCAGTATTTT. It encodes CASSQDAGSTDTQYF.

This clonotype was seen at least ten times. V is TRBV6-5 and J is TRBJ2-1; D call uncertain. The length of the CDR3 is 14 residues. The germline gives CDR1 MNHEY, CDR2 SVGAGI. The germline V and J ends were trimmed by 5 bases and 9 bases, with 17 bases remaining between them. In DNA, the CDR3 is TGTGCCAGCAGTATAGGCCCCGTCCGGGTTGAGCAGTTCTTC. Translating it yields CASSIGPVRVEQFF.

There are a few counts of this clonotype. The chain combines TRBV4-3 with TRBJ1-1, with a tentative D call TRBD1 (5 bases). Germline loops: CDR1 LGHNA, CDR2 YSLEER. The CDR3 is 16 residues long. V was cut by 0 bases and J by 2 bases, with 13 bases left in between. The CDR3 protein is CASSQDGGAINTEAFF. The CDR3 coding sequence is TGCGCCAGCAGCCAAGATGGCGGGGCGATCAACACTGAAGCTTTCTTT.

This clonotype was found a few times. V is TRBV5-1 and J is TRBJ2-5, with 7 bases fitting TRBD1. Germline CDR1 reads SGHRS; CDR2 reads YFSETQ. CDR3 size: 13 residues. J was trimmed by 4 bases and V by 1 base; bases with no gene match: 1. CDR3 in amino acids: CASSLRTGETQYF. The CDR3 region has the DNA TGCGCCAGCAGCTTGAGGACAGGAGAGACCCAGTACTTC.

The V gene is TRBV10-3, the J gene TRBJ2-3; 12 positions match TRBD2. Germline V gene sequence: CDR1 ENHRY, CDR2 SYGVKD. This CDR3 contains 18 residues. Trimming took 6 bases from V and 4 from J; bases not matched to a gene: 14. CDR3: CAIRPASGRAVGPDTQYF. The CDR3 DNA reads TGTGCCATCAGACCTGCTAGCGGGAGGGCCGTAGGACCAGATACGCAGTATTTT.

This clonotype was observed a few times. CDR3 residues: CASSPQGASGGSEQFF. CDR3 sequence (DNA): TGCGCCAGCAGCCCGCAAGGGGCTAGCGGCGGGTCTGAGCAGTTCTTC. This chain uses TRBV5-1 with TRBJ2-1; 7 nucleotides align to TRBD2. The junction had 16 bases not matched to a gene; V was cut back by 4 bases and J by 9 bases. The CDR3 extends over 16 amino acids. The germline CDR1 and CDR2 sequences are SGHRS and YFSETQ.

The chain links TRBV6-2 or TRBV6-3 to TRBJ2-7; TRBD2 aligns across 11 bases. This CDR3 has 15 amino acids. CDR1 and CDR2 from the germline V gene are MNHEY and SVGEGT. Unmatched junction bases numbered 5, after V lost 4 bases and J lost 3 bases. CDR3 region: CASSSHGTSGYEQYF. For the CDR3, the DNA is TGTGCCAGCAGTTCCCACGGGACTAGCGGCTACGAGCAGTACTTC.